One and the same sample provided the 10 T cell receptor beta chains below, sequenced in a study of tumor and adjacent non-tumor tissue in lung cancer. This sample's RNA came from whole unsorted tissue. The library came from three nested PCR rounds adapted from ARM-PCR protocols. Via MiXCR, TCRdb re-called the multiplex PCR reads, giving one row per CDR3 protein. The sample has roughly 81,000 distinct CDR3 sequences; approximately 71% are singletons. Input material: lung tumor tissue. Receptors originate from a woman aged 70-85 years with non-small cell lung cancer.

In the case of this clonotype: A read error is likely, as this CDR3 ends without the conserved phenylalanine or tryptophan. The genes are TRBV29-1 and TRBJ2-7; 12 bases are shared with TRBD1. This CDR3 is 13 amino acids long. J lost 9 bases, V lost 6 bases, and 9 bases had no gene match. Looked up from germline, CDR1 is SQVTM and CDR2 is ANQGSEA. CDR3 amino acids: CSVRDRGLGAQYY. In DNA form, the CDR3 reads TGCAGCGTCAGGGACAGGGGGCTCGGCGCGCAGTACTAC.

This clonotype was detected ten times or more. This chain joins TRBV29-1 and TRBJ1-2; maybe TRBD1 (5 bases). V was cut by 7 bases and J by 8 bases, with 17 bases left in between. Germline V lookup: CDR1 SQVTM, CDR2 ANQGSEA. This CDR3 is 12 amino acids long. The CDR3 loop reads CSATPRTNGYTF. CDR3 DNA: TGCAGCGCTACTCCTCGGACAAACGGCTACACCTTC.

This rearrangement joins TRBV5-1 to TRBJ2-4; the D is unclear. The CDR3 spans 13 residues. V shed 0 bases and J shed 6 bases, with 7 bases lying between them. The germline V gene has CDR1 SGHRS and CDR2 YFSETQ. Here the CDR3 reads CASSLGEPNIQYF. The CDR3 DNA follows: TGCGCCAGCAGCTTGGGGGAACCAAACATTCAGTACTTC. Full variable domain (rest looked up from reference TRBV5-1 and TRBJ2-4): KAGVTQTPRYLIKTRGQQVTLSCSPISGHRSVSWYQQTPGQGLQFLFEYFSETQRNKGNFPGRFSGRQFSNSRSEMNVSTLELGDSALYLCASSLGEPNIQYFGAGTRLSVL.

This clonotype was picked up one time. With a much larger clone just one base away, this may be a read error. The rearrangement uses TRBV20-1 and TRBJ2-1; D is uncertain. Trimming cost V 0 bases and J 15 bases, with 15 bases left between them. Germline V gene lookup returns CDR1 DFQATT and CDR2 SNEGSKA (reference sequence). The CDR3 runs to 12 residues. CDR3 loop: CSARDPNTRRFF. CDR3 sequence (DNA): TGCAGTGCTAGAGACCCGAACACCCGCCGGTTCTTC.

The chain uses TRBV29-1 and TRBJ1-2; D perhaps matches TRBD1 (6 bases). V lost 5 bases and J 4 bases, leaving 17 bases between the germline ends. From germline, CDR1 is SQVTM and CDR2 ANQGSEA. The CDR3 sequence is 14 residues long. The CDR3 sequence: CSVTTPGQIYGYTF. The CDR3, as DNA: TGCAGCGTTACTACCCCCGGACAGATCTATGGCTACACCTTC.

Turning to this clonotype: The conserved final phenylalanine or tryptophan is absent from the CDR3, which likely points to a read error. The chain combines TRBV4-1 with TRBJ2-7, with D unclear. This CDR3 is 15 amino acids long. The germline gives CDR1 MGHRA, CDR2 YSYEKL. CDR3 residues: CANSQGGQATYEQYL. The CDR3 DNA reads TGCGCCAACAGCCAAGGTGGCCAAGCAACCTACGAGCAGTACTTG.

With respect to this clonotype: Given a much more abundant clone one base away, this may be a read error. The J gene is TRBJ2-3, the V gene TRBV10-3; a possible D gene is TRBD2 (5 bases). The CDR3 spans 11 residues. CDR1 is ENHRY and CDR2 is SYGVKD in the germline V gene. The CDR3 reads CAIGGGPNTIF. CDR3 DNA sequence: TGTGCCATCGGTGGAGGACCCAATACTATATTT.

This clonotype has a single count. Likely a read error: the CDR3 ends without its conserved phenylalanine or tryptophan. This chain uses TRBV6-1 with TRBJ2-5, with D possibly matching TRBD2 (6 bases). Trimming took 3 bases from V and 7 from J, leaving 12 bases between them. Germline V CDR1 and CDR2: MNHNS, SASEGT. The CDR3 loop spans 13 amino acids. The CDR3 bases are TGTGCCAGCAGTGATTCGGGACTGGTGACCCAGTACCTC. As protein: CASSDSGLVTQYL.

In regard to this clonotype: The CDR3 does not close with the conserved phenylalanine or tryptophan, likely indicating a read error. V and J are TRBV11-1 and TRBJ2-1; D might be TRBD2 (6 bases). The CDR3 is 14 residues long. Germline CDR1 SGHAT, CDR2 FQDESV (reference sequence). The chain's CDR3 is CVSSPQEGRYEQFS. The CDR3 DNA reads as TGTGTCAGCAGCCCGCAGGAGGGCCGCTATGAGCAGTTCTCC.

A remark on this clonotype: The conserved final phenylalanine or tryptophan is absent from the CDR3, which likely points to a read error. The V call is TRBV5-1, the J call TRBJ2-7, with 9 positions matching TRBD2. The CDR3 has 15 amino acids. V dropped 6 bases and J dropped 2; count of bases not matched to a gene: 9. The germline V gene encodes CDR1 SGHRS and CDR2 YFSETQ. CDR3 sequence (DNA): TGCGCCAGCAACTTCCGGACTAGCGATACCTACGAGCAGTACTTA. Translating it yields CASNFRTSDTYEQYL.